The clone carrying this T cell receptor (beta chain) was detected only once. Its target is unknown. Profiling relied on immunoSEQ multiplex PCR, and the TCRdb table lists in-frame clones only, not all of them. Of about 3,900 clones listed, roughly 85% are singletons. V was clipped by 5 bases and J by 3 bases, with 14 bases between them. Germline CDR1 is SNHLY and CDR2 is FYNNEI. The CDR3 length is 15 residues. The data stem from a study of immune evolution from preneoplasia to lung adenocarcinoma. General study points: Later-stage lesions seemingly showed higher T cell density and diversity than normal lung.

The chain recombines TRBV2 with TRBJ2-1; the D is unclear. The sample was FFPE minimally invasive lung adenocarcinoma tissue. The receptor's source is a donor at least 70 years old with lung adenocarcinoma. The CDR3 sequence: CASSSGVSNYNEQFF. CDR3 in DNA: TGTGCCAGCAGTTCCGGAGTTTCAAACTACAATGAGCAGTTCTTC.